The rows below give T cell receptor beta chains drawn from one sample of a study of identical twins. TCRdb recomputed calls from the 5' RACE reads with MiXCR, one row per CDR3 protein. The sample comprises approximately 600,000 distinct CDR3 sequences, about 7.6% of which are singletons, and less than 2% rests with the top ten. These same data were also listed under a study on yellow fever vaccine responses in identical twins.

What was sequenced was PBMCs. The receptor source for this set is a young woman in good health. The CDR3 runs from the conserved cysteine through the conserved F or W. D genes are given only for firm matches. Not all rows give a size; the values are once, few, many and, for expanded clones, a class.

>TRBJ2-5|TRBV4-1|-|-
TGCGCCAGCAGCCTGGGGGATGGGAAGACCCAGTACTTC
CASSLGDGKTQYF
>TRBJ2-1|TRBV28|many|-
TGTGCCAGCGGTAAGCGGACGAGGTCCTACAATGAGCAGTTCTTC
CASGKRTRSYNEQFF
>TRBJ2-1|TRBV12-3/TRBV12-4|few|TRBD1
TGTGCCAGCAGAGGACAGGGGGCACGCAATGAGCAGTTCTTC
CASRGQGARNEQFF
>TRBJ2-5|TRBV11-2|-|TRBD2
TGTGCCAGCAGTTTCCCCTTGGGAGCGGGAGTGGGGGGGCAAGAGACCCAGTACTTC
CASSFPLGAGVGGQETQYF
>TRBJ2-1|TRBV10-3|-|-
TGTGCCATCAGTGAGTCGAAGACGGACAGCTCCTACAATGAGCAGTTCTTC
CAISESKTDSSYNEQFF
>TRBJ2-1|TRBV5-5|many|TRBD2
TGTGCCAGCAGCCCGGGACTAGCGGAAAATGAGCAGTTCTTC
CASSPGLAENEQFF
>TRBJ2-3|TRBV2|few|TRBD1
TGTGCCAGCAGGGGGGACAGATACACAGATACGCAGTATTTT
CASRGDRYTDTQYF
>TRBJ2-7|TRBV15|many|TRBD2
TGTGCCACCAGCAGACTAGCGGGAGGGCCTACCAGCGAGCAGTACTTC
CATSRLAGGPTSEQYF
>TRBJ2-3|TRBV24-1|many|-
TGTGCCACCAGTGATTTCAAATACACAGATACGCAGTATTTT
CATSDFKYTDTQYF
>TRBJ2-7|TRBV20-1|many|TRBD2
TGCAGTGCTAGAGGAGGACTAGCGGTTTACGAGCAGTACTTC
CSARGGLAVYEQYF
>TRBJ1-1|TRBV4-1|-|-
TGCGCCAGCAGCCAAGTGGCAGGCCCGGACACTGAAGCTTTCTTT
CASSQVAGPDTEAFF
>TRBJ1-5|TRBV12-3/TRBV12-4|few|-
TGTGCCAGCAGTTTAGTCGGAGGGATGAGCAGTCAGCCCCAGCATTTT
CASSLVGGMSSQPQHF
>TRBJ2-5|TRBV20-1|few|-
TGCAGTGCTAGCCGAACGGAGCATCAAGAGACCCAGTACTTC
CSASRTEHQETQYF
>TRBJ2-3|TRBV29-1|-|-
TGCAGCGTTGAAAGCACAGATACGCAGTATTTT
CSVESTDTQYF
>TRBJ2-7|TRBV24-1|many|-
TGTGCCACCAGTGATTTCGGTAGCCCATACGAGCAGTACTTC
CATSDFGSPYEQYF
>TRBJ1-4|TRBV27|many|TRBD1
TGTGCCAGCAGCACCGATAGGGGACAGGGAAGTGAAAAACTGTTTTTT
CASSTDRGQGSEKLFF
>TRBJ1-5|TRBV2|few|-
TGTGCCAGCAGTGAAGGCACCCATAGCAATCAGCCCCAGCATTTT
CASSEGTHSNQPQHF
>TRBJ1-5|TRBV5-1|few|-
TGCGCCAGCAGCCCCGGCGAGCCGGGGCAGCCCCAGCATTTT
CASSPGEPGQPQHF
>TRBJ2-2|TRBV29-1|few|-
TGCAGCGTAGCGGTCCACGTAAACACCGGGGAGCTGTTTTTT
CSVAVHVNTGELFF
>TRBJ1-1|TRBV10-2|many|TRBD1
TGCGCCAGCAGTGGGACCGGGACAGTGAACACTGAAGCTTTCTTT
CASSGTGTVNTEAFF
>TRBJ2-7|TRBV10-3|few|-
TGTGCCATCAGTGAATACCCCCCACGTTCCGGGGAGCAGTACTTC
CAISEYPPRSGEQYF
>TRBJ2-5|TRBV24-1|few|TRBD1
TGTGCCACCAGTGATCGAACAGGGGGCCACGAGACCCAGTACTTC
CATSDRTGGHETQYF
>TRBJ2-1|TRBV29-1|-|TRBD2
TGCAGCGTTGAAGTTTTCCCGGGACTAGCGGGAGGGCGGGATGAGCAGTTCTTC
CSVEVFPGLAGGRDEQFF
>TRBJ1-1|TRBV10-3|many|-
TGTGCCATCACCGAGGGACCTCTGAACACTGAAGCTTTCTTT
CAITEGPLNTEAFF
>TRBJ2-1|TRBV24-1|-|-
TGTGCCACCAGTGATTTTAGACAGAGCTCCTACAATGAGCAGTTCTTC
CATSDFRQSSYNEQFF
>TRBJ2-3|TRBV5-1|many|-
TGCGCCAGCAGCTTGGAGGGTAAGCCGACAGATACGCAGTATTTT
CASSLEGKPTDTQYF
>TRBJ2-3|TRBV7-2|few|TRBD2
TGTGCCAGCAGCTGGATAGGACTAGCGGGACCCTCGGGCACAGATACGCAGTATTTT
CASSWIGLAGPSGTDTQYF
>TRBJ2-1|TRBV5-6|-|-
TGTGCCAGCAGTGTTGCATCGGGACTGGGGGTCCACAATGAGCAGTTCTTC
CASSVASGLGVHNEQFF
>TRBJ2-7|TRBV28|many|TRBD2
TGTGCCAGCAGTTTAACTAGCGGTAGCTCCTACGAGCAGTACTTC
CASSLTSGSSYEQYF
>TRBJ2-7|TRBV10-3|many|TRBD2
TGTGCCATCAGTAGCCAGCGGGAAATCTACGAGCAGTACTTC
CAISSQREIYEQYF
>TRBJ1-6|TRBV7-6|few|-
TGTGCCAGCAGCCCGAATATGGGGGGGTCTAGCCTCCACTTT
CASSPNMGGSSLHF